The rows below give T cell receptor beta chains drawn from one sample of a study of beta chain features in type 1 diabetes. Repertoires were generated with immunoSEQ multiplex PCR, while TCRdb's copy carries only in-frame clones and drops some. Of under 350,000 clones in the sample, approximately 8% were seen once. The sequenced material came from central memory CD4+ T cells from blood. The receptors shown here come from a woman in her late teens or twenties in good health. Each CDR3 is given with its conserved first and last residue. Each record gives: J gene, V gene, clone size, D gene, CDR3 protein, CDR3 DNA. The D gene is left open where the match is weak. Only part of the rows carry a size: once, few, many, or a class if the clone is expanded.

j_call: TRBJ2-1
v_call: TRBV2
clone_size: .
d_call: TRBD2
cdr3_aa: CASSEERGVYNEQFF
cdr3_nt: TGTGCCAGCAGTGAGGAGCGGGGGGTGTACAATGAGCAGTTCTTC

j_call: TRBJ2-3
v_call: TRBV30
clone_size: few
d_call: TRBD1
cdr3_aa: CACTVDRASDTQYF
cdr3_nt: TGTGCCTGTACGGTTGACAGGGCATCAGATACGCAGTATTTT

j_call: TRBJ2-6
v_call: TRBV5-6
clone_size: many
d_call: .
cdr3_aa: CASSAIGPGANVLTF
cdr3_nt: TGTGCCAGCAGCGCCATCGGTCCTGGGGCCAACGTCCTGACTTTC

j_call: TRBJ2-5
v_call: TRBV27
clone_size: .
d_call: TRBD2
cdr3_aa: CASRTRLAGDAQYQETQYF
cdr3_nt: TGTGCCAGCAGGACGAGACTAGCGGGTGACGCACAGTACCAAGAGACCCAGTACTTC

j_call: TRBJ2-7
v_call: TRBV5-1
clone_size: .
d_call: TRBD1
cdr3_aa: CASSHGTGGYEQYF
cdr3_nt: TGCGCCAGCAGCCACGGGACAGGGGGCTACGAGCAGTACTTC

j_call: TRBJ2-3
v_call: TRBV5-1
clone_size: few
d_call: TRBD1
cdr3_aa: CASGSQGTDTQYF
cdr3_nt: TGCGCCAGCGGATCACAGGGGACAGATACGCAGTATTTT

j_call: TRBJ2-7
v_call: TRBV25-1
clone_size: .
d_call: TRBD2
cdr3_aa: CASSRTSDEQYF
cdr3_nt: TGTGCCAGCAGCCGGACTAGCGACGAGCAGTACTTC

j_call: TRBJ2-2
v_call: TRBV18
clone_size: .
d_call: TRBD1
cdr3_aa: CASHRGGVSGELFF
cdr3_nt: TGTGCCAGCCACAGGGGCGGAGTGTCAGGGGAGCTGTTTTTT

j_call: TRBJ2-1
v_call: TRBV25-1
clone_size: few
d_call: .
cdr3_aa: CASCGQGKRGGQFF
cdr3_nt: TGTGCCAGCTGCGGACAGGGTAAAAGGGGGGGGCAGTTCTTC

j_call: TRBJ2-3
v_call: TRBV5-8
clone_size: few
d_call: .
cdr3_aa: CASSLDKDTQYF
cdr3_nt: TGTGCCAGCAGCTTGGATAAAGATACGCAGTATTTT

j_call: TRBJ2-2
v_call: TRBV5-1
clone_size: .
d_call: TRBD2
cdr3_aa: CASSHLAGGSTGELFF
cdr3_nt: TGCGCCAGCAGCCACTTAGCGGGTGGATCCACCGGGGAGCTGTTTTTT

j_call: TRBJ2-6
v_call: TRBV6-5
clone_size: .
d_call: .
cdr3_aa: CASSLLGATGANVLTF
cdr3_nt: TGTGCCAGCAGTTTATTGGGGGCCACTGGGGCCAACGTCCTGACTTTC

j_call: TRBJ1-1
v_call: TRBV10-3
clone_size: .
d_call: .
cdr3_aa: CATRAGGTNTEAFF
cdr3_nt: TGTGCCACCCGGGCGGGAGGAACGAACACTGAAGCTTTCTTT

j_call: TRBJ1-1
v_call: TRBV6-5
clone_size: .
d_call: .
cdr3_aa: CASSTSWDTEAFF
cdr3_nt: TGTGCCAGCAGCACGTCCTGGGACACTGAAGCTTTCTTT

j_call: TRBJ1-3
v_call: TRBV2
clone_size: .
d_call: .
cdr3_aa: CASSGNPGNTIYF
cdr3_nt: TGTGCCAGCAGTGGCAACCCTGGAAACACCATATATTTT